This T cell receptor (beta chain) was documented in a study of blood T cell repertoires in COVID-19. About the study: The analysed material was cDNA or gDNA that came from T cells, B-cell-depleted T cells, or PBMCs.

In the original analysis: Quantification of nucleated cells was approximated via reference gene primer amplification. TCRdb's table, derived via immunoSEQ multiplex PCR, lists solely in-frame clones and lacks some. V and J calls and clone size follow that table, whereas D and trimming were derived from the DNA. The sample shows 90,000 or so clones, 87% of them seen only once. Trimming took 6 bases from V and 4 from J; bases not matched to a gene: 4. The CDR3 is 13 residues long. The material sequenced was peripheral blood. The clonotype comes from an older woman with COVID-19, enrolled during active disease. The V gene is TRBV12-3 or TRBV12-4, the J gene TRBJ2-7; TRBD1 aligns across 9 bases. The CDR3 spells CASRGQGRYEQYF. The CDR3, as DNA: TGTGCCAGCAGGGGACAGGGTCGTTACGAGCAGTACTTC.